The T cell receptor beta chain described here comes from a study of CD8+ T cells in alopecia areata. Germline loops: CDR1 LNHNV, CDR2 YYDKDF (reference sequence). V gave up 0 bases and J gave up 3 bases, with 9 bases separating them. This CDR3 is 14 amino acids long. Study-level points and caveats: More clonal than normal scalp was lesional scalp, particularly alopecia totalis/universalis. Resident alphabeta T-cell populations of normal skin are likewise subject to sequencing in scalp samples. Amid tofacitinib therapy, many expanded lesional clones stayed present in scalp and blood.

cDNA reverse transcribed from extracted RNA served as the sequencing template. Assay: immunoSEQ multiplex PCR; the TCRdb copy retains only in-frame clones and omits some. This sample yields around 200,000 clones, of which about 60% are seen a single time; approximately 12% belongs to the top ten. About this clone itself: Its antigen is unidentified.

Noted treatment: oral pan-JAK inhibitor, 5-10 mg twice daily. Sample: CD8+ T cells sorted from blood, taken at week 24, from a patient treated with tofacitinib. The chain carries TRBV15 and TRBJ2-7; tentatively, D is TRBD2 (5 bases). The receptor comes from a human donor with alopecia areata. The CDR3: CATSREAAGYEQYF. CDR3 in DNA: TGTGCCACCAGCAGAGAAGCCGCGGGCTACGAGCAGTACTTC.